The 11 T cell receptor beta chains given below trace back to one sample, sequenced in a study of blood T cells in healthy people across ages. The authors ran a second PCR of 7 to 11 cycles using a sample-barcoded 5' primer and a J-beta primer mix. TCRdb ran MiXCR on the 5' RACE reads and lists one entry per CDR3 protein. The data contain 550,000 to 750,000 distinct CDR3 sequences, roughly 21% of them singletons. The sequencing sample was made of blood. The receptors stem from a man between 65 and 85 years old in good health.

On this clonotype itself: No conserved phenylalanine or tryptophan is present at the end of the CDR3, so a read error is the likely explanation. In DNA form, the CDR3 reads TGTGCCAGCGGCCTTGAAGAGACCCAGTACTGC. It specifies CASGLEETQYC. The chain links TRBV9 to TRBJ2-5; D not certain. CDR1 is SGDLS and CDR2 is YYNGEE in the germline V gene. This CDR3 spans 11 amino acids. The V end was cut by 7 bases, the J end by 3 bases, with 7 bases between.

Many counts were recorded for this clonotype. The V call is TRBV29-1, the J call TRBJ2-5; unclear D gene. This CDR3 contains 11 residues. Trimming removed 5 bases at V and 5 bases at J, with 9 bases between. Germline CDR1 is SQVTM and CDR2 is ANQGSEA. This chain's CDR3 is CSVLGYETQYF. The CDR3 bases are TGCAGCGTTCTGGGGTATGAGACCCAGTACTTC.

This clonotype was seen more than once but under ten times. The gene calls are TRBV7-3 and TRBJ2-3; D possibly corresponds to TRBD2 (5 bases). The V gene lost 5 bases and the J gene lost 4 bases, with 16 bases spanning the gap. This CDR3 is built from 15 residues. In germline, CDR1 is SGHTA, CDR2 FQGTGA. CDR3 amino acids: CASSVLAAPADTQYF. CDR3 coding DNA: TGTGCCAGCAGCGTCCTAGCAGCGCCAGCAGATACGCAGTATTTT.

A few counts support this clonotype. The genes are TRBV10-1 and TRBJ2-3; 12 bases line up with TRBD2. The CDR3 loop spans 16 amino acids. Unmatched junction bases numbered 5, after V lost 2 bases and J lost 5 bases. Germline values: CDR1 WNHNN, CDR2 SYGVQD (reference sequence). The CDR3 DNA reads TGCGCCAGCAGTGAGGGACTAGCGGGAACCGTAGATACGCAGTATTTT. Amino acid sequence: CASSEGLAGTVDTQYF.

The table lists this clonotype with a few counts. The CDR3 DNA is TGCAGCGCCCTGACCGGGGGCCCGACCGGGGAGCTGTTTTTT. Translating it yields CSALTGGPTGELFF. The chain couples TRBV29-1 to TRBJ2-2, with D possibly being TRBD1 or TRBD2 (6 bases each). CDR1 and CDR2 from the germline V gene are SQVTM and ANQGSEA. The CDR3 covers 14 residues. The V and J ends lost 7 bases and 5 bases respectively, with 17 bases between them.

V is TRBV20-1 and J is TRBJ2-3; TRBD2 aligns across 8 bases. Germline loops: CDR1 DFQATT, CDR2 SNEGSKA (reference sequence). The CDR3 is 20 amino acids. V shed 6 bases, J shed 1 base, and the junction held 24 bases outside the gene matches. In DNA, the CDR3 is TGCAGTGCCCAGGGGAATTGGGGACTAGGGCCGGCTAGCGGCACAGATACGCAGTATTTT. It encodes CSAQGNWGLGPASGTDTQYF.

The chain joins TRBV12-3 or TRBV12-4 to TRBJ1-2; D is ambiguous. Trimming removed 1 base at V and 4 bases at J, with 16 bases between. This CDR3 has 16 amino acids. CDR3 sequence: CASSLGGSGGSYGYTF. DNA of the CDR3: TGTGCCAGCAGTTTAGGTGGCTCCGGCGGCTCCTATGGCTACACCTTC.

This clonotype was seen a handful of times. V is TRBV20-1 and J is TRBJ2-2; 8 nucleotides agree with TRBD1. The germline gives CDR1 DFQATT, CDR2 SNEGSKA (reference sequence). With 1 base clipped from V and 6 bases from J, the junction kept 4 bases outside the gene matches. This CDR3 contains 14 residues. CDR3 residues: CSARGQGSPGELFF. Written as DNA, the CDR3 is TGCAGTGCTAGAGGACAGGGGAGCCCCGGGGAGCTGTTTTTT.

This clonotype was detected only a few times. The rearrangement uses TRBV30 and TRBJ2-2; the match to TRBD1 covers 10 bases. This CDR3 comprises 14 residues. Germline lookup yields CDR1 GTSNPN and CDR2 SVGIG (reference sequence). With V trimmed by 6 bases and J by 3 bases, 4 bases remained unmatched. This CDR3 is CACTDRGHTGELFF. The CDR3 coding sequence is TGTGCCTGTACAGACAGGGGGCACACCGGGGAGCTGTTTTTT. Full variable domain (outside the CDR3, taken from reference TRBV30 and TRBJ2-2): SQTIHQWPATLVQPVGSPLSLECTVEGTSNPNLYWYRQAAGRGLQLLFYSVGIGQISSEVPQNLSASRPQDRQFILSSKKLLLSDSGFYLCACTDRGHTGELFFGEGSRLTVL.

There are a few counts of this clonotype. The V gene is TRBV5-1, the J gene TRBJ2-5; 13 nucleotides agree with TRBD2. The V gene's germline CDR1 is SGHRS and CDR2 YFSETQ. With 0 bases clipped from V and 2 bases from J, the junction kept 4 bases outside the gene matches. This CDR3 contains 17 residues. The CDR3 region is CASSLDMGLAGQETQYF. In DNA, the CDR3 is TGCGCCAGCAGCTTGGATATGGGACTAGCGGGACAAGAGACCCAGTACTTC.

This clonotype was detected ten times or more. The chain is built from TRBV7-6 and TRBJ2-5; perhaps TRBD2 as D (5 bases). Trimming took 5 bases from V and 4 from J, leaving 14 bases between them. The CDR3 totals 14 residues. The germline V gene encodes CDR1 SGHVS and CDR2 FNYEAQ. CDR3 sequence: CASSNGYSGETQYF. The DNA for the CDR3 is TGTGCCAGCAGCAATGGATACAGCGGAGAGACCCAGTACTTC.